The entry below describes one TCR beta chain. Its antigen is still unknown. It has no much larger one-base neighbor in the sample; base qualities were not kept. The data are from a study of CD8 T cells in Susac syndrome (dated by TCRdb to about 2019). As for the study more broadly: Among the sequenced Susac syndrome patients, roughly six had clinically active disease and about eight were in clinical remission. Susac syndrome patients were therapy-naive, on corticosteroids (some also receiving IVIg), or on IVIg alone at blood withdrawal. Whether CD8+ T cell activation and differentiation in Susac syndrome was antigen driven was tested using repertoire sequencing.

Measured from the cysteine to the phenylalanine, the CDR3 is 15 residues long. The read is trimmed to its CDR3 DNA, 45 bases read in frame from base 1. CDR1 and CDR2, per the germline V gene, are MNHEY and SVGAGI. V loses 4 bases of germline sequence and J loses 1 base, and the interval between the two ends is 13 bases. High-throughput TCR beta sequencing profiled peripheral blood CD8+ and CD4+ T cells from healthy donors, Susac syndrome patients and multiple sclerosis patients. The Susac syndrome patients fulfilled recently defined diagnostic criteria for definite or probable disease. Bulk CD8+ and CD4+ T cells were purified by magnetic negative isolation, whereas CD8+ TEMRA cells were enriched by FACS. Blood was collected in EDTA tubes and processed within 24 hours, with PBMCs isolated through density gradient centrifugation. PBMCs intended for TCR sequencing were cryopreserved in liquid nitrogen and thawed later in a water bath at 37 degrees C. The sorted or isolated CD4+, CD8+ and CD8+ TEMRA cells reached a purity of at least 90%.

Overall study outcomes, separate from this receptor: No clonal expansion was detected in the CD4+ T cell repertoire of Susac syndrome patients. The study acknowledged that relatively few individuals were included in the TCR sequencing and HLA analysis.

RNA was extracted using the RNeasy kit, and roughly 0.5 to 1 ug of the RNA was reverse transcribed with random hexamers. The immunoSEQ multiplex PCR assay, covering 54 Vbeta and 13 Jbeta segments, was used to amplify TCR beta CDR3 regions. PCR amplification bias was corrected by using a synthetic template baseline for primer optimization and computational correction. The published analysis was carried out like this. Only productive sequences were kept, with reads annotated to V, D and J genes according to IMGT and analyzed in immunoSEQ Analyzer. Clonality was calculated as one minus the Shannon entropy normalized by log2 of the number of productive unique sequences. For each patient and control, public and private clones were evaluated among the 100 most prevalent clones. Clones were defined as Susac-specific if absent from the healthy and MS cohorts, from 1052 published viral clones and from other ImmuneACCESS disease sequences. TCRdb passed the public sequencing reads through fastp at Q25 and MiXCR, retaining productive beta sequences. When rows share a CDR3 protein, they turn into one entry using the most common DNA and genes. These V and J calls rely on TCRdb rather than the paper's analysis. The sample profile shows around 170,000 distinct CDR3 sequences; almost 96% of them were found once. Around 0.1% of the sample is taken by the ten largest.

The sequence links TRBV6-5 to TRBJ1-2, with no confidently assigned D gene. This sequence originates from a human donor with Susac syndrome. Sample: CD4+ T cells from PBMCs. CDR3 sequence: CASSSYEPVNYGYTF. The bases are TGTGCCAGCAGTTCCTACGAACCGGTTAACTATGGCTACACCTTC.